These 25 T cell receptor beta chains were sequenced from one sample in a study of T cell responses to AZD1222 COVID-19 vaccine. Produced via immunoSEQ multiplex PCR; TCRdb's table is partial and in-frame only. The sample carries tens of thousands of clones, about 85% recorded once. The sequences come from peripheral blood, collected on day 0 of AZD1222 vaccination. The receptors come from an adult in good health.

The chain recombines TRBV19 with TRBJ1-2, with D unresolved. There are 15 residues in the CDR3. The V gene lost 0 bases and the J gene lost 7 bases, with 15 bases spanning the gap. The germline CDR1 and CDR2 sequences are LNHDA and SQIVND (reference sequence). The CDR3 coding sequence is TGTGCCAGTAGTATAGAGCGGGCGCCGGTCCTTGGCTACACCTTC. Translating it yields CASSIERAPVLGYTF. Based on the CDR3 plus reference TRBV19 and TRBJ1-2, the full variable domain is DGGITQSPKYLFRKEGQNVTLSCEQNLNHDAMYWYRQDPGQGLRLIYYSQIVNDFQKGDIAEGYSVSREKKESFPLTVTSAQKNPTAFYLCASSIERAPVLGYTFGSGTRLTVV.

This clone was picked up a small number of times. The V call is TRBV24-1, the J call TRBJ1-1, with D tentatively TRBD1 (5 bases). The CDR3 consists of 13 residues. The germline V and J ends were trimmed by 10 bases and 1 base, with 12 bases remaining between them. CDR1 KGHDR and CDR2 SFDVKD come from the germline V gene. The CDR3 reads CATRDSGNTEAFF. The CDR3 DNA sequence: TGTGCCACTAGAGACAGCGGGAACACTGAAGCTTTCTTT.

The chain recombines TRBV30 with TRBJ2-7; D gene unclear. The CDR3 has 17 amino acids. CDR1 is GTSNPN, CDR2 SVGIG, per germline (reference sequence). Trimming removed 0 bases from V and 2 bases from J, with 20 bases in between. CDR3 sequence reads: CAWSVGRLRRSAYEQYF. In nucleotides, the CDR3 is TGTGCCTGGAGTGTAGGCCGCTTACGACGGTCCGCCTACGAGCAGTACTTC.

The sample holds one count of this clone. The chain combines TRBV2 with TRBJ2-1; no clear D gene. Germline values: CDR1 SNHLY, CDR2 FYNNEI. This CDR3 has 14 residues. V lost 3 bases and J 7 bases, leaving 13 bases between the germline ends. CDR3 in amino acids: CASSEEQPLNEQFF. The CDR3 DNA follows: TGTGCCAGCAGTGAGGAACAGCCTTTGAATGAGCAGTTCTTC.

This sequence joins TRBV29-1 and TRBJ2-2, with 8 bases lining up with TRBD1. The length of the CDR3 is 16 residues. Germline assignment: CDR1 SQVTM and CDR2 ANQGSEA. The trim removed 5 bases at V and 1 base at J, leaving 9 bases unmatched. The CDR3 nucleotides are TGCAGCGTTACCGGGACAGGCGGTAGGAACACCGGGGAGCTGTTTTTT. It is translated as CSVTGTGGRNTGELFF.

The CDR3 DNA is TGTGCCAGCAGCCAATACCCGGCGGAGTTGAATACGCAGTATTTT. It yields the protein CASSQYPAELNTQYF. The chain joins TRBV7-9 to TRBJ2-3; D gene unclear. The CDR3 covers 15 residues. Trimming removed 5 bases from V and 7 bases from J, with 19 bases in between. The V gene's germline CDR1 is SEHNR and CDR2 FQNEAQ (reference sequence).

V gene TRBV19 combines with J gene TRBJ2-3; possible D gene TRBD2, 6 bases. CDR3 length equals 14 residues. V dropped 1 base and J dropped 1 base, with 6 bases sitting between them. Germline V lookup: CDR1 LNHDA, CDR2 SQIVND (reference sequence). In DNA form, the CDR3 reads TGTGCCAGTAGTATAGGGGGGGGCACAGATACGCAGTATTTT. As protein: CASSIGGGTDTQYF.

This chain links TRBV5-5 with TRBJ1-2; 8 nucleotides agree with TRBD1. The V and J ends lost 4 bases and 1 base, in that order; junction bases with no gene match: 3. The CDR3 runs 14 residues. Germline values: CDR1 SGHKS, CDR2 YYEKEE (reference sequence). The CDR3 spells CASSTGQGNYGYTF. The CDR3 DNA reads as TGTGCCAGCAGCACCGGACAGGGTAACTATGGCTACACCTTC.

The chain joins TRBV6-7 to TRBJ1-5, with TRBD1 matching 7 bases. TRBV6-7 is recorded as an ORF, its role being uncertain. The CDR3 totals 20 residues. Losses at the gene ends were 4 bases for V and 2 bases for J; bases not matched to a gene: 20. CDR3 DNA sequence: TGTGCCAGCAGTTTTTCCCCTAGACAGGGAGGGGACCCGGGCAATCAGCCCCAGCATTTT. It specifies CASSFSPRQGGDPGNQPQHF.

This clone was counted a few times. The V and J genes are TRBV7-2 and TRBJ2-5; D is ambiguous. V was pared by 3 bases and J by 2 bases, with 1 base between. The CDR3 has 11 amino acids. The V gene's germline CDR1 is SGHTA and CDR2 FQGNSA. The CDR3 DNA follows: TGTGCCAGCAGCTTTCAAGAGACCCAGTACTTC. This translates into CASSFQETQYF. Drawing the rest from reference TRBV7-2 and TRBJ2-5, the complete variable domain is GAGVSQSPSNKVTEKGKDVELRCDPISGHTALYWYRQSLGQGLEFLIYFQGNSAPDKSGLPSDRFSAERTGGSVSTLTIQRTQQEDSAVYLCASSFQETQYFGPGTRLLVL.

This chain joins TRBV20-1 and TRBJ2-7; weak D call: TRBD2 (6 bases). Germline assignment: CDR1 DFQATT and CDR2 SNEGSKA (reference sequence). Deletions cut 5 bases from V and 4 bases from J, with 9 bases between. This CDR3 has 11 residues. The CDR3 protein is CSAVREYEQYF. CDR3 DNA sequence: TGCAGTGCTGTTCGGGAGTACGAGCAGTACTTC.

V gene TRBV4-1 combines with J gene TRBJ1-6; the D is unclear. Looked up from germline, CDR1 is MGHRA and CDR2 is YSYEKL. Trimming removed 0 bases at V and 10 bases at J, with 13 bases between. The CDR3 totals 15 residues. As DNA, the CDR3 is TGCGCCAGCAGCCAAGAATTGGCCGTCCCCTCACCCCTCCACTTT. It translates to CASSQELAVPSPLHF.

The chain uses TRBV5-4 and TRBJ1-4; D perhaps matches TRBD1 (6 bases). The CDR3 covers 14 residues. V gave up 4 bases and J gave up 4 bases, with 11 bases separating them. In germline, CDR1 is SGHNT, CDR2 YYREEE (reference sequence). CDR3 sequence (DNA): TGTGCCAGCAGCGGAAAGGGGGGTAATGAAAAACTGTTTTTT. Protein product: CASSGKGGNEKLFF.

This chain links TRBV6-2 or TRBV6-3 with TRBJ2-3, with TRBD2 matching over 8 bases. The J segment lost 0 bases and the V segment lost 4 bases, leaving 6 bases of the junction unmatched. This CDR3 spans 16 amino acids. From germline, CDR1 is MNHEY and CDR2 SVGEGT. Here the CDR3 reads CASSSLAGPSTDTQYF. CDR3 coding DNA: TGTGCCAGCAGTTCCTTAGCGGGGCCTAGCACAGATACGCAGTATTTT.

J is TRBJ2-7 and V is TRBV12-3 or TRBV12-4; D might be TRBD1 (5 bases). The CDR3 runs 11 residues. The CDR3: CTHPGRVEQYF. In nucleotides, the CDR3 is TGTACCCACCCGGGCAGGGTCGAGCAGTACTTC.

V and J are TRBV16 and TRBJ2-3; D call uncertain. Trimming left V 1 base short and J 4 bases short, with 9 bases between. Germline V gene lookup returns CDR1 KGHSY and CDR2 FQNENV. This CDR3 has 14 amino acids. The DNA of the CDR3 is TGTGCCAGCAGCCAATTCGAATTTCCAGATACGCAGTATTTT. Its translation: CASSQFEFPDTQYF.

The chain combines TRBV7-2 with TRBJ2-1, with TRBD1 matching 9 bases. The germline V gene encodes CDR1 SGHTA and CDR2 FQGNSA. J was trimmed by 3 bases and V by 5 bases; bases with no gene match: 5. The CDR3 has 15 residues. CDR3 DNA sequence: TGTGCCAGCAGCCACGGGACAGGGTACTACAATGAGCAGTTCTTC. Its translation is CASSHGTGYYNEQFF.

The chain couples TRBV10-2 to TRBJ2-6, with D perhaps matching TRBD1 (6 bases). Germline CDR1 is WSHSY and CDR2 is SAAADI. This CDR3 is 14 amino acids long. V was pared by 6 bases and J by 2 bases, with 8 bases between. Here the CDR3 DNA reads TGCGCCAGCAGCCGACAGGCTGGGGCCAACGTCCTGACTTTC. Protein sequence: CASSRQAGANVLTF.

The chain is built from TRBV5-1 and TRBJ1-1; D is undetermined. CDR1 is SGHRS and CDR2 is YFSETQ in the germline V gene. Trimming stripped 4 bases from V and 3 bases from J, with 10 bases between. The CDR3 extends over 13 amino acids. The CDR3 DNA reads TGCGCCAGCAGCCCAGACTATCACACTGAAGCTTTCTTT. Amino acids: CASSPDYHTEAFF.

The V call is TRBV2, the J call TRBJ2-2, with D possibly TRBD1 on 5 matching bases. With 7 bases removed from V and 5 bases from J, the gap between germline ends came to 8 bases. CDR1 is SNHLY and CDR2 is FYNNEI in the germline V gene. The CDR3 covers 12 residues. The CDR3 coding sequence is TGTGCCAGCACCCCAGGGACCGGGGAGCTGTTTTTT. Amino acid sequence: CASTPGTGELFF.

This chain links TRBV18 with TRBJ2-5; TRBD2 agrees at 8 bases. V shed 1 base and J 1 base; nucleotides not matched to a gene: 2. CDR1 and CDR2 from the germline V gene are KGHSH and LQKENI. The CDR3 has 15 residues. The CDR3: CASSPLAGSQETQYF. CDR3 nucleotide sequence: TGTGCCAGCTCACCACTAGCGGGGTCCCAAGAGACCCAGTACTTC.

This chain links TRBV19 with TRBJ1-5, with D possibly matching TRBD1 (5 bases). The V and J ends lost 7 bases and 1 base respectively, with 14 bases between them. Germline CDR1 is LNHDA and CDR2 is SQIVND (reference sequence). The CDR3 totals 15 residues. CDR3 region: CASTPSGGSNQPQHF. CDR3 nucleotides: TGTGCCAGTACCCCATCGGGGGGAAGCAATCAGCCCCAGCATTTT.

The V call is TRBV19, the J call TRBJ1-4, with 9 bases aligning to TRBD1. The CDR3 sequence is 16 residues long. The V gene end was trimmed by 5 bases and the J gene end by 7 bases; junction bases not matched to a gene: 11. Germline assignment: CDR1 LNHDA and CDR2 SQIVND (reference sequence). For the CDR3, the DNA is TGTGCCAGTAGTGTCGGGACAGGGCTCACACTTGAAAAACTGTTTTTT. Encoded protein: CASSVGTGLTLEKLFF.

J is TRBJ1-2 and V is TRBV24-1; unclear D gene. Germline V CDR1 and CDR2: KGHDR, SFDVKD. Trimming pared 4 bases from V and 6 bases from J, leaving 17 bases between. The CDR3 consists of 15 residues. DNA of the CDR3: TGTGCCACCAGTGAGGACGGCCTCCCCCCCCATGGCTACACCTTC. Encoded protein: CATSEDGLPPHGYTF.

V and J are TRBV7-3 and TRBJ2-1; tentatively, D is TRBD2 (6 bases). The germline V and J ends were trimmed by 2 bases and 5 bases, with 10 bases remaining between them. Looked up from germline, CDR1 is SGHTA and CDR2 is FQGTGA. The CDR3 spans 14 residues. The CDR3: CASSLLALDNEQFF. The CDR3, as DNA: TGTGCCAGCAGCTTACTAGCGTTAGACAATGAGCAGTTCTTC.